The 12 T cell receptor beta chains below all came from one sample that was sequenced in a study of cytomegalovirus exposure and HLA in healthy donors. 60 Vbeta and 13 Jbeta primers were used in PCR. Clones were sequenced by immunoSEQ multiplex PCR, and TCRdb holds only the in-frame ones, with some missing. This table has some 120,000 clones, less than 80% appearing once. Sequencing used PBMCs. Receptors were obtained from a woman aged 25-40 years in good health and CMV-seronegative.

The chain combines TRBV28 with TRBJ1-3, with 10 positions matching TRBD1. CDR3 size: 16 residues. With 3 bases clipped from V and 1 base from J, the junction kept 3 bases outside the gene matches. CDR1 MDHEN and CDR2 SYDVKM come from the germline V gene. CDR3 DNA: TGTGCCAGCAGTTTGCGGGACAGGGGTTCTGGAAACACCATATATTTT. This translates into CASSLRDRGSGNTIYF.

The V call is TRBV18, the J call TRBJ1-2; D uncertain. The CDR3 totals 14 residues. Germline values: CDR1 KGHSH, CDR2 LQKENI. Trimming removed 0 bases from V and 4 bases from J, with 9 bases in between. The CDR3 sequence is CASSPPLGIYGYTF. CDR3 in DNA: TGTGCCAGCTCACCACCGCTCGGTATCTATGGCTACACCTTC.

The genes are TRBV9 and TRBJ2-1; D might be TRBD2 (6 bases). Between the trimmed V and J ends, which lost 0 bases and 12 bases, there was a span of 16 bases. This CDR3 is 14 amino acids long. Germline V CDR1 and CDR2: SGDLS, YYNGEE. This CDR3 reads CASSVDTGGRRQFF. CDR3 sequence (DNA): TGTGCCAGCAGCGTAGATACAGGAGGGAGAAGGCAGTTCTTC. Supplemented by reference TRBV9 and TRBJ2-1, the full variable domain reads DSGVTQTPKHLITATGQRVTLRCSPRSGDLSVYWYQQSLDQGLQFLIQYYNGEERAKGNILERFSAQQFPDLHSELNLSSLELGDSALYFCASSVDTGGRRQFFGPGTRLTVL.

The rearrangement joins TRBV18 to TRBJ2-5; 9 bases are a match to TRBD1. Trimming removed 4 bases from V and 5 bases from J; junction bases left unmatched: 8. The CDR3 runs to 15 residues. Germline assignment: CDR1 KGHSH and CDR2 LQKENI. The CDR3 region is CASSLTGQGGETQYF. The DNA for the CDR3 is TGTGCCAGCTCACTCACGGGACAGGGCGGGGAGACCCAGTACTTC.

CDR3 sequence: CASSAPGHPNQPQHF. CDR3 DNA: TGTGCCAGCAGTGCTCCGGGACACCCGAATCAGCCCCAGCATTTT. The rearrangement links TRBV25-1 to TRBJ1-5; perhaps TRBD1 as D (6 bases). The CDR3 runs to 15 residues. Trimming cost V 4 bases and J 4 bases, with 14 bases left between them. Germline lookup yields CDR1 MGHDK and CDR2 SYGVNS.

This chain links TRBV28 with TRBJ1-2; 9 bases match TRBD1. The CDR3 is 16 residues long. The ends lost 3 bases at V and 6 bases at J; junction bases unmatched: 11. In germline, CDR1 is MDHEN, CDR2 SYDVKM. The CDR3 region has the DNA TGTGCCAGCAGTTTTTTTGGGACAGGGAAAGGTAATGGCTACACCTTC. It specifies CASSFFGTGKGNGYTF.

This clone occurred a few times. J is TRBJ1-1 and V is TRBV11-2; 7 positions match TRBD1. This CDR3 contains 13 residues. Germline CDR1 and CDR2: SGHAT and FQNNGV. V lost 5 bases to trimming and J lost 8 bases; unmatched junction nucleotides: 8. CDR3 coding DNA: TGTGCCAGCAGCCGACCGACAGGGCTGGAAGCTTTCTTT. Translated, it gives CASSRPTGLEAFF.

The chain recombines TRBV28 with TRBJ2-7, with 7 bases that match TRBD2. The V gene's germline CDR1 is MDHEN and CDR2 SYDVKM. After removal of 7 bases from V and 5 bases from J, the junction contained 8 bases not matched to a gene. The CDR3 is made up of 13 amino acids. The CDR3 here is CASNLGGINEQYF. DNA of the CDR3: TGTGCCAGCAACCTGGGGGGGATAAACGAGCAGTACTTC.

This clone was observed a handful of times. The chain recombines TRBV2 with TRBJ2-2; 7 bases fit TRBD2. Per germline, CDR1 SNHLY and CDR2 FYNNEI. CDR3 size: 18 residues. V lost 6 bases to trimming and J lost 4 bases; unmatched junction nucleotides: 17. This chain's CDR3 is CASRARLAELEGTGELFF. The CDR3 coding sequence is TGTGCCAGCAGGGCAAGGCTAGCGGAGTTGGAAGGCACCGGGGAGCTGTTTTTT.

The chain employs TRBV6-1 and TRBJ2-3; 10 bases map to TRBD1. The trim removed 0 bases at V and 4 bases at J, leaving 1 base unmatched. The germline CDR1 and CDR2 sequences are MNHNS and SASEGT. The CDR3 runs to 15 residues. The CDR3 loop reads CASSEATGGPDTQYF. The CDR3 coding sequence is TGTGCCAGCAGTGAAGCGACAGGGGGCCCAGATACGCAGTATTTT.

The J gene is TRBJ1-5, the V gene TRBV19, with 7 bases fitting TRBD1. With V trimmed by 5 bases and J by 3 bases, 1 base remained unmatched. Per the germline V gene, CDR1 is LNHDA and CDR2 is SQIVND (reference sequence). CDR3 size: 13 residues. The CDR3 protein is CASSGQANQPQHF. The CDR3 nucleotides are TGTGCCAGTAGTGGACAGGCCAATCAGCCCCAGCATTTT. The full variable domain, rest sourced from reference TRBV19 and TRBJ1-5, is DGGITQSPKYLFRKEGQNVTLSCEQNLNHDAMYWYRQDPGQGLRLIYYSQIVNDFQKGDIAEGYSVSREKKESFPLTVTSAQKNPTAFYLCASSGQANQPQHFGDGTRLSIL.

This clone was detected a few times. The chain uses TRBV9 and TRBJ2-3; 8 bases are shared with TRBD2. Germline V gives CDR1 SGDLS, CDR2 YYNGEE. The CDR3 is 17 amino acids. J gave up 0 bases and V 0 bases, and 6 bases lay outside the gene matches. The CDR3 reads CASSVALAGSSTDTQYF. The DNA of the CDR3 is TGTGCCAGCAGCGTAGCGTTAGCGGGATCTAGCACAGATACGCAGTATTTT.